These 17 T cell receptor beta chains share one sample of origin, sequenced in a study of blood T cell repertoires in COVID-19. Produced via immunoSEQ multiplex PCR; TCRdb's table is partial and in-frame only. There are fewer than 250,000 clones in the sample; 70% to 90% occur only once, and more than 4.5% lies in the top ten. Sequencing used peripheral blood. These receptor sequences come from a woman in her thirties or forties with acute or convalescent COVID-19.

The V and J genes are TRBV19 and TRBJ1-1; D not certain. Looked up from germline, CDR1 is LNHDA and CDR2 is SQIVND (reference sequence). Trimming shortened V by 3 bases and J by 7 bases, and 9 bases separated the two germline ends. The CDR3 is made up of 12 amino acids. Written as DNA, the CDR3 is TGTGCCAGTAGTATGGGGAGAGGTGAAGCTTTCTTT. This sequence encodes CASSMGRGEAFF.

The chain joins TRBV9 to TRBJ2-6, with D maybe TRBD1 (6 bases). Germline assignment: CDR1 SGDLS and CDR2 YYNGEE. There are 15 residues in the CDR3. V was pared by 1 base and J by 2 bases, with 7 bases between. The CDR3 loop reads CASSVQGTGANVLTF. Written as DNA, the CDR3 is TGTGCCAGCAGCGTACAGGGGACTGGGGCCAACGTCCTGACTTTC.

The genes are TRBV15 and TRBJ2-1; 10 nucleotides align to TRBD1. The ends lost 7 bases at V and 4 bases at J; junction bases unmatched: 4. This CDR3 has 14 residues. Germline values: CDR1 LNHNV, CDR2 YYDKDF (reference sequence). In nucleotides, the CDR3 is TGTGCCACCAAAAGGGACAGGGGTTACAATGAGCAGTTCTTC. Translated: CATKRDRGYNEQFF.

The chain has TRBV5-5 and TRBJ1-4; 12 nucleotides line up with TRBD1. Unmatched junction bases numbered 5, after V lost 3 bases and J lost 8 bases. This CDR3 has 15 residues. Germline loops: CDR1 SGHKS, CDR2 YYEKEE (reference sequence). Here the CDR3 reads CASSSLGTGGEKLFF. The CDR3 DNA sequence: TGTGCCAGCAGCTCCCTCGGGACAGGGGGCGAAAAACTGTTTTTT.

This chain connects TRBV19 to TRBJ1-1, with 9 bases identical to TRBD1. The V gene's germline CDR1 is LNHDA and CDR2 SQIVND (reference sequence). The CDR3 sequence is 14 residues long. V trimming: 3 bases; J trimming: 5 bases; junction bases outside the gene matches: 4. The CDR3 sequence: CASSMDRGWTEAFF. The DNA for the CDR3 is TGTGCCAGTAGTATGGACAGGGGTTGGACTGAAGCTTTCTTT.

The gene calls are TRBV7-2 and TRBJ1-5; D perhaps matches TRBD1 (6 bases). CDR3 length: 15 residues. Germline V gene lookup returns CDR1 SGHTA and CDR2 FQGNSA. V was cut by 0 bases and J by 6 bases, with 12 bases left in between. The CDR3 DNA sequence: TGTGCCAGCAGCTTAGCGTGGGCAGGGGCTCAGCCCCAGCATTTT. Amino acid sequence: CASSLAWAGAQPQHF.

This rearrangement joins TRBV3-1 (or the pseudogene TRBV3-2) to TRBJ1-1; D may be TRBD1 (6 bases). V gave up 4 bases and J gave up 5 bases, with 14 bases separating them. The CDR3 spans 14 residues. Germline CDR1 reads LGHDT; CDR2 reads YNNKEL (reference sequence). CDR3 loop: CASSPDRRQTEAFF. In DNA, the CDR3 is TGTGCCAGCAGCCCTGACAGGCGACAGACTGAAGCTTTCTTT.

This clone was recorded a few times. J is TRBJ2-2 and V is TRBV24-1; 8 bases are a match to TRBD1. The CDR3 is made up of 13 amino acids. The V segment lost 12 bases and the J segment 3 bases; nucleotides outside the gene matches: 5. Germline CDR1 KGHDR, CDR2 SFDVKD. CDR3: CAADRGDTGELFF. In nucleotides, the CDR3 is TGTGCCGCTGACAGGGGCGACACCGGGGAGCTGTTTTTT.

Remarks on this clone: An end of the junction does not agree with germline; a read error may underlie this. This chain uses TRBV19 with TRBJ1-2; 8 bases are shared with TRBD1. Germline V lookup: CDR1 LNHDA, CDR2 SQIVND (reference sequence). The CDR3 sequence is 16 residues long. The CDR3, as DNA: TGTGCCAGTAGTTTAGACTCGACAGGGGACCCCTATGGCTACACCTTC. This translates into CASSLDSTGDPYGYTF.

The chain recombines TRBV6-5 with TRBJ1-2; no reliable D call. Germline assignment: CDR1 MNHEY and CDR2 SVGAGI. The CDR3 is made up of 14 amino acids. Trimming stripped 5 bases from V and 4 bases from J, with 14 bases between. CDR3 sequence (DNA): TGTGCCAGCAGTCCCCTTTCCGGTTTCTATGGCTACACCTTC. This sequence encodes CASSPLSGFYGYTF.

The chain employs TRBV18 and TRBJ1-2; D is perhaps TRBD1 (5 bases). Germline V gene data show CDR1 as KGHSH and CDR2 as LQKENI. Deletions cut 0 bases from V and 4 bases from J, with 12 bases between. The CDR3 spans 15 residues. The CDR3 is CASSPPEIGGYGYTF. In DNA, the CDR3 is TGTGCCAGCTCACCACCGGAAATCGGGGGCTATGGCTACACCTTC.

The V gene is TRBV10-3, the J gene TRBJ1-2; 9 nucleotides agree with TRBD1. Germline V gene data show CDR1 as ENHRY and CDR2 as SYGVKD. The CDR3 totals 14 residues. Written as DNA, the CDR3 is TGTGCTAACGCCCCGGGACAGGGAATCTATGGCTACACCTTC. Translation: CANAPGQGIYGYTF.

The chain joins TRBV21-1 to TRBJ2-3; the table assigns TRBD2, which was not confirmed against the DNA. TRBV21-1 has pseudogene status. The CDR3 sequence is 21 residues long. The CDR3 DNA reads as TGTGCCAGCAGCACCTCCCCCGTGGGGCCGTGGGTAGCGGGGGGGCTAGATACGCAGTATTTT. Encoded protein: CASSTSPVGPWVAGGLDTQYF.

The chain recombines TRBV5-1 with TRBJ2-3, with 9 positions matching TRBD2. The junction had 3 bases not matched to a gene; V was cut back by 2 bases and J by 5 bases. The CDR3 consists of 14 residues. Germline V gene lookup returns CDR1 SGHRS and CDR2 YFSETQ. CDR3 bases: TGCGCCAGCAGCTTAGCGGGGGGCATAGATACGCAGTATTTT. It encodes CASSLAGGIDTQYF.

The genes are TRBV7-2 and TRBJ1-5; D might be TRBD1 (6 bases). The CDR3 has 16 residues. CDR1 SGHTA and CDR2 FQGNSA come from the germline V gene. V was shortened by 5 bases and J by 4 bases, with 18 bases between the two germline ends. In nucleotides, the CDR3 is TGTGCCAGCAGCCCCCGGGGACCAGGGGCTAATCAGCCCCAGCATTTT. Residues: CASSPRGPGANQPQHF.

There are a few counts of this clone. V is TRBV2 and J is TRBJ1-2; TRBD1 agrees at 7 bases. V gave up 9 bases and J gave up 6 bases; unmatched junction bases: 7. The CDR3 consists of 12 residues. Germline V lookup: CDR1 SNHLY, CDR2 FYNNEI. CDR3 region: CASSWTGDGYTF. CDR3 DNA sequence: TGTGCCAGTTCCTGGACAGGCGATGGCTACACCTTC.

The rearrangement uses TRBV5-6 and TRBJ1-2, with unresolved D. CDR1 SGHDT and CDR2 YYEEEE come from the germline V gene. V was trimmed by 0 bases and J by 0 bases, leaving 9 bases between them. The CDR3 consists of 15 residues. The chain's CDR3 is CASSLDVVANYGYTF. CDR3 DNA: TGTGCCAGCAGCTTGGACGTCGTAGCTAACTATGGCTACACCTTC.